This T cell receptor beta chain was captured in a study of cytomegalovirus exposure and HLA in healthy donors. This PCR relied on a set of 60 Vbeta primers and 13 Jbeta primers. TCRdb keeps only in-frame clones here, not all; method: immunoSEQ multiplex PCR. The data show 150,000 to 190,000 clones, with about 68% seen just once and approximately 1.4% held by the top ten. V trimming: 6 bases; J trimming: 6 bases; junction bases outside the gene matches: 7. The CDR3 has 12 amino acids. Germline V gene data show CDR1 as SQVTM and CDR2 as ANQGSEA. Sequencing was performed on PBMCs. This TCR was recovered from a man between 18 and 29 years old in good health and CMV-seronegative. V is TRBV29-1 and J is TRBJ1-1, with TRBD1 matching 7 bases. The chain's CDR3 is CSVLKGAAEAFF. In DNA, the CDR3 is TGCAGCGTGCTCAAGGGGGCCGCTGAAGCTTTCTTT.